Listed below are T cell receptor beta chains from one sample, sequenced in a study of cytomegalovirus exposure and HLA in healthy donors. The repertoire was sequenced with immunoSEQ multiplex PCR; TCRdb's copy has only in-frame clones and lacks some. The profile shows 140,000 to 150,000 clones, around 70% of them singletons. Input material: PBMCs. These receptors all stem from a man between 40 and 49 years old in good health and CMV-seronegative. The CDR3 runs from the conserved cysteine through the conserved F or W. The order of the fields is J gene, V gene, clone size, D gene, CDR3 protein, CDR3 DNA. A D gene is named only where the DNA matches it firmly. A clone size is listed for some rows: how often the clone was seen (once, few, many), or a class if it is expanded.

j_gene: TRBJ1-4
v_gene: TRBV7-9
abundance: NA
d_gene: TRBD1
CDR3aa: CASSLAVTGEANEKLFF
CDR3nt: TGTGCCAGCAGCTTAGCGGTAACAGGGGAGGCTAATGAAAAACTGTTTTTT

j_gene: TRBJ2-2
v_gene: TRBV11-3
abundance: few
d_gene: NA
CDR3aa: CASSLGGLINTGELFF
CDR3nt: TGTGCCAGCAGCTTAGGGGGACTTATTAACACCGGGGAGCTGTTTTTT

j_gene: TRBJ2-7
v_gene: TRBV5-1
abundance: NA
d_gene: TRBD2
CDR3aa: CASSFSLAGGTYEQYF
CDR3nt: TGCGCCAGCAGCTTCTCCTTAGCGGGGGGAACCTACGAGCAGTACTTC

j_gene: TRBJ1-2
v_gene: TRBV7-2
abundance: NA
d_gene: NA
CDR3aa: CASSPAGLRGYTF
CDR3nt: TGTGCCAGCAGTCCTGCGGGACTGAGGGGCTACACCTTC

j_gene: TRBJ2-1
v_gene: TRBV27
abundance: NA
d_gene: TRBD1
CDR3aa: CASSPRTGEIRNEQFF
CDR3nt: TGTGCCAGCAGTCCTCGGACAGGGGAAATACGCAATGAGCAGTTCTTC

j_gene: TRBJ1-1
v_gene: TRBV29-1
abundance: NA
d_gene: NA
CDR3aa: CSAYRDLDTEAFF
CDR3nt: TGCAGCGCTTACAGGGATTTGGACACTGAAGCTTTCTTT

j_gene: TRBJ2-1
v_gene: TRBV13
abundance: NA
d_gene: NA
CDR3aa: CASSQTYNEQFF
CDR3nt: TGTGCCAGCAGCCAGACCTACAATGAGCAGTTCTTC

j_gene: TRBJ2-5
v_gene: TRBV7-9
abundance: few
d_gene: TRBD1
CDR3aa: CASSFQTGGETQYF
CDR3nt: TGTGCCAGCAGCTTCCAGACAGGGGGAGAGACCCAGTACTTC

j_gene: TRBJ2-7
v_gene: TRBV6-5
abundance: once
d_gene: TRBD1
CDR3aa: CASRPRDSPYEQYF
CDR3nt: TGTGCCAGCAGACCCCGGGACAGCCCCTACGAGCAGTACTTC

j_gene: TRBJ1-1
v_gene: TRBV29-1
abundance: NA
d_gene: NA
CDR3aa: CSVDPGGTEAFF
CDR3nt: TGCAGCGTTGATCCGGGGGGGACTGAAGCTTTCTTT

j_gene: TRBJ2-2
v_gene: TRBV7-3
abundance: few
d_gene: NA
CDR3aa: CASSLGVGAGELFF
CDR3nt: TGTGCCAGCAGCTTAGGGGTCGGGGCCGGGGAGCTGTTTTTT

j_gene: TRBJ1-4
v_gene: TRBV6-5
abundance: NA
d_gene: NA
CDR3aa: CASSSSIRRGEKLFF
CDR3nt: TGTGCCAGCAGTTCCTCAATACGGAGGGGTGAAAAACTGTTTTTT

j_gene: TRBJ1-5
v_gene: TRBV6-1
abundance: few
d_gene: NA
CDR3aa: CASRLGRGARQPQHF
CDR3nt: TGTGCCAGCAGGCTCGGCAGGGGTGCGCGACAGCCCCAGCATTTT

j_gene: TRBJ1-6
v_gene: TRBV28
abundance: few
d_gene: NA
CDR3aa: CASSSAGSPLHF
CDR3nt: TGTGCCAGCAGTTCCGCCGGTTCACCCCTCCACTTT

j_gene: TRBJ1-1
v_gene: TRBV5-1
abundance: once
d_gene: TRBD1
CDR3aa: CASSLAAGGLNTEAFF
CDR3nt: TGCGCCAGCAGCTTGGCGGCAGGGGGGTTGAACACTGAAGCTTTCTTT

j_gene: TRBJ2-5
v_gene: TRBV10-1
abundance: NA
d_gene: TRBD1
CDR3aa: CASSPQGEPQETQYF
CDR3nt: TGCGCCAGCAGCCCACAGGGGGAACCCCAAGAGACCCAGTACTTC

j_gene: TRBJ1-5
v_gene: TRBV6-5
abundance: few
d_gene: TRBD1
CDR3aa: CASRGQYSNQPQHF
CDR3nt: TGTGCCAGCAGGGGACAGTATAGCAATCAGCCCCAGCATTTT

j_gene: TRBJ1-1
v_gene: TRBV7-9
abundance: once
d_gene: NA
CDR3aa: CASSLQQMNTEAFF
CDR3nt: TGTGCCAGCAGCTTACAACAGATGAACACTGAAGCTTTCTTT

j_gene: TRBJ2-3
v_gene: TRBV28
abundance: NA
d_gene: TRBD1
CDR3aa: CASSSPGTGTDTQYF
CDR3nt: TGTGCCAGCAGTTCCCCCGGGACAGGGACAGATACGCAGTATTTT

j_gene: TRBJ2-7
v_gene: TRBV19
abundance: NA
d_gene: NA
CDR3aa: CASSFSSDITYEQYF
CDR3nt: TGTGCCAGTAGTTTCTCCTCGGACATAACCTACGAGCAGTACTTC

j_gene: TRBJ2-7
v_gene: TRBV27
abundance: NA
d_gene: NA
CDR3aa: CASSPGQPRGEQYF
CDR3nt: TGTGCCAGCAGTCCCGGACAGCCCCGCGGCGAGCAGTACTTC

j_gene: TRBJ2-1
v_gene: TRBV29-1
abundance: NA
d_gene: NA
CDR3aa: CSVDRVGNEQFF
CDR3nt: TGCAGCGTTGACAGGGTGGGGAATGAGCAGTTCTTC

j_gene: TRBJ1-1
v_gene: TRBV30
abundance: few
d_gene: NA
CDR3aa: CACTEELGTEAFF
CDR3nt: TGTGCCTGTACCGAGGAGTTGGGCACTGAAGCTTTCTTT

j_gene: TRBJ2-3
v_gene: TRBV27
abundance: NA
d_gene: TRBD2
CDR3aa: CASSLSGLAGGLSNTQYF
CDR3nt: TGTGCCAGCAGTTTATCGGGCCTAGCGGGGGGGCTTTCTAATACGCAGTATTTT

j_gene: TRBJ2-1
v_gene: TRBV4-1
abundance: NA
d_gene: TRBD1
CDR3aa: CASSRGQGKFF
CDR3nt: TGCGCCAGCAGCCGTGGACAGGGGAAGTTCTTC

j_gene: TRBJ1-2
v_gene: TRBV10-3
abundance: once
d_gene: NA
CDR3aa: CAISEPKEYGYTF
CDR3nt: TGTGCCATCAGTGAGCCTAAAGAGTATGGCTACACCTTC

j_gene: TRBJ1-5
v_gene: TRBV30
abundance: NA
d_gene: NA
CDR3aa: CAWSLQTHQPQHF
CDR3nt: TGTGCCTGGAGTTTACAGACCCATCAGCCCCAGCATTTT

j_gene: TRBJ1-2
v_gene: TRBV27
abundance: NA
d_gene: NA
CDR3aa: CASSLGGEITYGYTF
CDR3nt: TGTGCCAGCAGTTTGGGGGGGGAGATCACCTATGGCTACACCTTC

j_gene: TRBJ2-4
v_gene: TRBV4-1
abundance: few
d_gene: TRBD1
CDR3aa: CASSQDRGQGAGAKNIQYF
CDR3nt: TGCGCCAGCAGCCAAGACAGGGGACAGGGGGCAGGGGCCAAAAACATTCAGTACTTC

j_gene: TRBJ1-1
v_gene: TRBV27
abundance: NA
d_gene: NA
CDR3aa: CASSYGTGWAQAFF
CDR3nt: TGTGCCAGCAGTTATGGCACAGGGTGGGCTCAAGCTTTCTTT

j_gene: TRBJ2-7
v_gene: TRBV10-1
abundance: NA
d_gene: TRBD1
CDR3aa: CASSEAGQGYEQYF
CDR3nt: TGCGCCAGCAGTGAAGCGGGACAGGGATACGAGCAGTACTTC

j_gene: TRBJ1-2
v_gene: TRBV6-5
abundance: once
d_gene: NA
CDR3aa: CASSRRGPADYGYTF
CDR3nt: TGTGCCAGCAGTCGTCGAGGGCCCGCAGACTATGGCTACACCTTC

j_gene: TRBJ2-7
v_gene: TRBV6-1
abundance: NA
d_gene: NA
CDR3aa: CASSVPHGGSSYEQYF
CDR3nt: TGTGCCAGCAGTGTCCCTCACGGGGGATCCTCCTACGAGCAGTACTTC

j_gene: TRBJ2-3
v_gene: TRBV4-3
abundance: few
d_gene: NA
CDR3aa: CASHQEDYSTDTQYF
CDR3nt: TGCGCCAGCCACCAAGAGGACTATTCCACAGATACGCAGTATTTT

j_gene: TRBJ1-2
v_gene: TRBV7-3
abundance: NA
d_gene: NA
CDR3aa: CASSPQQDYGYTF
CDR3nt: TGTGCCAGCAGCCCACAACAGGACTATGGCTACACCTTC

j_gene: TRBJ2-4
v_gene: TRBV5-4
abundance: NA
d_gene: TRBD2
CDR3aa: CASSPGTSGSKNIQYF
CDR3nt: TGTGCCAGCAGCCCCGGGACTAGCGGCTCCAAAAACATTCAGTACTTC

j_gene: TRBJ2-1
v_gene: TRBV5-4
abundance: NA
d_gene: TRBD2
CDR3aa: CASSLGLAGGYSYNEQFF
CDR3nt: TGTGCCAGCAGCTTGGGACTAGCGGGAGGTTACTCCTACAATGAGCAGTTCTTC

j_gene: TRBJ1-5
v_gene: TRBV19
abundance: NA
d_gene: NA
CDR3aa: CASSMQWGGNQPQHF
CDR3nt: TGTGCCAGTAGTATGCAATGGGGGGGCAATCAGCCCCAGCATTTT

j_gene: TRBJ1-2
v_gene: TRBV5-5
abundance: NA
d_gene: TRBD1
CDR3aa: CASSLRQGARENYGYTF
CDR3nt: TGTGCCAGCAGTTTACGACAGGGGGCGCGGGAGAACTATGGCTACACCTTC

j_gene: TRBJ2-7
v_gene: TRBV9
abundance: NA
d_gene: NA
CDR3aa: CASSPSGPPYEQYF
CDR3nt: TGTGCCAGCAGCCCCTCTGGGCCGCCCTACGAGCAGTACTTC

j_gene: TRBJ1-1
v_gene: TRBV10-3
abundance: few
d_gene: NA
CDR3aa: CAISIQPRNTEAFF
CDR3nt: TGTGCCATCAGCATACAACCCCGGAACACTGAAGCTTTCTTT

j_gene: TRBJ1-2
v_gene: TRBV9
abundance: NA
d_gene: NA
CDR3aa: CASSLARGYGYTF
CDR3nt: TGTGCCAGTTCTCTTGCCCGGGGCTATGGCTACACCTTC

j_gene: TRBJ1-2
v_gene: TRBV27
abundance: few
d_gene: TRBD1
CDR3aa: CASSWDRNYGYTF
CDR3nt: TGTGCCAGCAGTTGGGACAGGAACTATGGCTACACCTTC

j_gene: TRBJ1-1
v_gene: TRBV2
abundance: NA
d_gene: NA
CDR3aa: CASSKEGNTEAFF
CDR3nt: TGTGCCAGCAGCAAGGAGGGTAACACTGAAGCTTTCTTT

j_gene: TRBJ1-1
v_gene: TRBV6-4
abundance: NA
d_gene: NA
CDR3aa: CASSDQGMGNTEAFF
CDR3nt: TGTGCCAGCAGTGACCAGGGGATGGGGAACACTGAAGCTTTCTTT

j_gene: TRBJ1-2
v_gene: TRBV2
abundance: NA
d_gene: NA
CDR3aa: CASARAGPYGYTF
CDR3nt: TGTGCCAGCGCCCGGGCAGGGCCCTATGGCTACACCTTC

j_gene: TRBJ2-5
v_gene: TRBV5-1
abundance: once
d_gene: TRBD1
CDR3aa: CASSPERGTGYQETQYF
CDR3nt: TGCGCCAGCAGCCCCGAACGTGGGACAGGGTACCAAGAGACCCAGTACTTC

j_gene: TRBJ2-5
v_gene: TRBV5-1
abundance: NA
d_gene: TRBD2
CDR3aa: CASSLGRGTRPEETQYF
CDR3nt: TGCGCCAGCAGCTTGGGGCGGGGGACTCGCCCGGAGGAGACCCAGTACTTC

j_gene: TRBJ1-2
v_gene: TRBV2
abundance: few
d_gene: NA
CDR3aa: CARKLPGASGYTF
CDR3nt: TGTGCCAGGAAGCTCCCTGGGGCGTCTGGCTACACCTTC

j_gene: TRBJ2-2
v_gene: TRBV11-3
abundance: NA
d_gene: NA
CDR3aa: CASSPNTGELFF
CDR3nt: TGTGCCAGCAGCCCTAACACCGGGGAGCTGTTTTTT

j_gene: TRBJ2-7
v_gene: TRBV7-9
abundance: NA
d_gene: NA
CDR3aa: CASSPQGSSYEQYF
CDR3nt: TGTGCCAGCAGCCCACAGGGAAGCTCCTACGAGCAGTACTTC

j_gene: TRBJ2-1
v_gene: TRBV2
abundance: NA
d_gene: NA
CDR3aa: CASTLRGRPYNEQFF
CDR3nt: TGTGCCAGCACCTTAAGGGGTCGTCCCTACAATGAGCAGTTCTTC

j_gene: TRBJ1-1
v_gene: TRBV5-1
abundance: NA
d_gene: NA
CDR3aa: CASSLALGAEAFF
CDR3nt: TGCGCCAGCAGCTTGGCCTTGGGCGCTGAAGCTTTCTTT

j_gene: TRBJ2-4
v_gene: TRBV7-2
abundance: NA
d_gene: NA
CDR3aa: CASSLALLAKNIQYF
CDR3nt: TGTGCCAGCAGCTTAGCGTTACTAGCCAAAAACATTCAGTACTTC

j_gene: TRBJ1-4
v_gene: TRBV5-1
abundance: few
d_gene: NA
CDR3aa: CASSLSGEREKLFF
CDR3nt: TGCGCCAGCAGCTTATCCGGAGAGCGCGAAAAACTGTTTTTT